One sample yielded the 21 T cell receptor beta chains listed below, sequenced in a study of T cells in localized non-small cell lung cancer. Clones were sequenced by immunoSEQ multiplex PCR, and TCRdb holds only the in-frame ones, with some missing. Among about 25,000 clones listed, 75% to 90% were seen once. The sample was peripheral blood, taken before any cancer treatment. These receptors came from a female donor at least 60 years old with stage I lung adenocarcinoma.

This clone has just one count. This chain's CDR3 is CASSSGQEQYF. Written as DNA, the CDR3 is TGTGCCAGCAGCTCCGGACAGGAGCAGTACTTC. The rearrangement joins TRBV7-3 to TRBJ2-7, with D possibly matching TRBD1 (6 bases). CDR1 is SGHTA, CDR2 FQGTGA, per germline. V gave up 4 bases and J gave up 7 bases, with 8 bases separating them. CDR3 length: 11 residues. Combining the CDR3 with reference TRBV7-3 and TRBJ2-7 gives the whole variable domain GAGVSQTPSNKVTEKGKYVELRCDPISGHTALYWYRQSLGQGPEFLIYFQGTGAADDSGLPNDRFFAVRPEGSVSTLKIQRTERGDSAVYLCASSSGQEQYFGPGTRLTVT.

The V gene is TRBV27, the J gene TRBJ1-1, with a weak D call TRBD1 (6 bases). V lost 7 bases and J lost 5, with 17 bases in between. This CDR3 is 14 amino acids long. The germline gives CDR1 MNHEY, CDR2 SMNVEV (reference sequence). The CDR3 nucleotides read TGTGCCAGCACGACCAGGGGAGTAGGGACTGAAGCTTTCTTT. As protein: CASTTRGVGTEAFF.

This CDR3 is CASSLSPLTTATDTQYF. The CDR3 DNA sequence: TGTGCCAGCAGTTTATCGCCATTAACAACAGCCACAGATACGCAGTATTTT. This chain uses TRBV27 with TRBJ2-3; D ambiguous. V dropped 0 bases and J dropped 2 bases, with 15 bases sitting between them. The germline V gene encodes CDR1 MNHEY and CDR2 SMNVEV (reference sequence). The CDR3 contains 17 residues.

This clone was seen a handful of times. The rearrangement uses TRBV15 and TRBJ2-7; TRBD1 might be the D (6 bases). This CDR3 contains 15 residues. Germline-derived CDR1 and CDR2 are LNHNV and YYDKDF (reference sequence). The ends were cut back, 3 bases at V and 3 bases at J, with 15 bases in the middle. CDR3 in DNA: TGTGCCACCAGCAGTGATCCGGGCAGGGGCTACGAGCAGTACTTC. Translation gives CATSSDPGRGYEQYF.

The chain has TRBV5-6 and TRBJ1-1, with D possibly TRBD1 on 5 matching bases. The CDR3 length is 14 residues. From germline, CDR1 is SGHDT and CDR2 YYEEEE. V lost 2 bases and J lost 3, with 11 bases in between. The CDR3 nucleotides are TGTGCCAGCAGCTTCCAGGGACGGGACACTGAAGCTTTCTTT. It specifies CASSFQGRDTEAFF.

This clone was seen a few times. This rearrangement joins TRBV5-6 to TRBJ1-4; TRBD1 matches 7 bases. Germline V gene sequence: CDR1 SGHDT, CDR2 YYEEEE. The ends lost 2 bases at V and 3 bases at J; junction bases unmatched: 4. This CDR3 has 15 amino acids. Written as DNA, the CDR3 is TGTGCCAGCAGCTTATCGCAGGGGGCTAATGAAAAACTGTTTTTT. Protein: CASSLSQGANEKLFF.

The chain links TRBV27 to TRBJ2-6; possible D gene TRBD1, 5 bases. The CDR3 consists of 17 residues. V gave up 2 bases and J gave up 0 bases, with 11 bases separating them. Germline V gene lookup returns CDR1 MNHEY and CDR2 SMNVEV (reference sequence). In nucleotides, the CDR3 is TGTGCCAGCAGTTTAAGGACAACAAGCTCTGGGGCCAACGTCCTGACTTTC. Amino acids: CASSLRTTSSGANVLTF. Full variable domain (rest looked up from reference TRBV27 and TRBJ2-6): EAQVTQNPRYLITVTGKKLTVTCSQNMNHEYMSWYRQDPGLGLRQIYYSMNVEVTDKGDVPEGYKVSRKEKRNFPLILESPSPNQTSLYFCASSLRTTSSGANVLTFGAGSRLTVL.

The V call is TRBV11-3, the J call TRBJ2-1, with D possibly matching TRBD2 (6 bases). V lost 5 bases to trimming and J lost 4 bases, with 18 bases between them. Germline V gene lookup returns CDR1 SGHNT and CDR2 YENEEA. CDR3 length equals 16 residues. CDR3 protein: CASSPIWGGIYNEQFF. DNA of the CDR3: TGTGCCAGCAGCCCGATTTGGGGAGGTATATACAATGAGCAGTTCTTC.

V and J are TRBV10-3 and TRBJ1-5; the D is unclear. The germline V gene encodes CDR1 ENHRY and CDR2 SYGVKD. There are 13 residues in the CDR3. Between the trimmed V and J ends, which lost 6 bases and 4 bases, there was a span of 10 bases. The CDR3 DNA is TGTGCCATCAGGGGTGAAGAAAATCAGCCCCAGCATTTT. Protein sequence: CAIRGEENQPQHF.

The chain uses TRBV11-2 and TRBJ1-2; a weak D match, TRBD1 (5 bases). Germline values: CDR1 SGHAT, CDR2 FQNNGV. V lost 3 bases and J lost 2, with 13 bases in between. The CDR3 runs to 15 residues. CDR3 protein: CASSFGAGTNYGYTF. The DNA of the CDR3 is TGTGCCAGCAGCTTCGGGGCAGGAACCAACTATGGCTACACCTTC.

The rearrangement uses TRBV7-9 and TRBJ1-2, with a weak D call TRBD1 (6 bases). The ends were cut back, 3 bases at V and 0 bases at J, with 11 bases in the middle. The CDR3 length is 15 residues. CDR1 is SEHNR and CDR2 is FQNEAQ in the germline V gene (reference sequence). DNA for the CDR3: TGTGCCAGCAGCTTCGACAGGTTAACTAACTATGGCTACACCTTC. Encoded protein: CASSFDRLTNYGYTF.

The chain uses TRBV29-1 and TRBJ1-5; 10 bases line up with TRBD1. Trimming cost V 6 bases and J 0 bases; bases outside gene matches: 5. Germline V gene data show CDR1 as SQVTM and CDR2 as ANQGSEA. This CDR3 has 15 residues. CDR3 sequence (DNA): TGCAGCGTCGGACAGGGGGTAGATAGCAATCAGCCCCAGCATTTT. Amino acids: CSVGQGVDSNQPQHF.

The CDR3 DNA sequence: TGCGCCAGCAGCCCCGGGCCCAACTATGGCTACACCTTC. Translated, it gives CASSPGPNYGYTF. This rearrangement joins TRBV5-1 to TRBJ1-2; D gene uncertain. Germline assignment: CDR1 SGHRS and CDR2 YFSETQ. The germline V and J ends were trimmed by 4 bases and 2 bases, with 9 bases remaining between them. This CDR3 has 13 residues.

The count of this clone is one. The chain is built from TRBV25-1 and TRBJ1-2; D is uncertain. Between the trimmed V and J ends, which lost 3 bases and 4 bases, there was a span of 18 bases. The V gene's germline CDR1 is MGHDK and CDR2 SYGVNS. This CDR3 region has 16 residues. CDR3 amino acids: CASSDYTAEEIYGYTF. The CDR3 DNA sequence: TGTGCCAGCAGTGACTATACGGCTGAGGAGATCTATGGCTACACCTTC.

This chain joins TRBV29-1 and TRBJ2-7, with D perhaps assigned TRBD1 or TRBD2 (6 bases each). Trimming took off 5 bases at V and 0 bases at J, with 14 bases between the two ends. The CDR3 spans 14 residues. CDR1 SQVTM and CDR2 ANQGSEA come from the germline V gene. DNA of the CDR3: TGCAGCGTTTCCGGGCGGGACAACTCCTACGAGCAGTACTTC. It yields the protein CSVSGRDNSYEQYF.

The chain couples TRBV7-9 to TRBJ1-1; perhaps TRBD1 as D (5 bases). The CDR3 length is 13 residues. Germline V CDR1 and CDR2: SEHNR, FQNEAQ (reference sequence). V lost 1 base and J lost 10, with 13 bases in between. The CDR3 DNA is TGTGCCAGCAGCTTAGAGGGCAGGGTACGAGCTTTCTTT. As protein: CASSLEGRVRAFF. Filled out from reference TRBV7-9 and TRBJ1-1, the complete variable domain reads DTGVSQNPRHKITKRGQNVTFRCDPISEHNRLYWYRQTLGQGPEFLTYFQNEAQLEKSRLLSDRFSAERPKGSFSTLEIQRTEQGDSAMYLCASSLEGRVRAFFGQGTRLTVV.

The chain has TRBV6-5 and TRBJ1-3; possibly TRBD1 for D (5 bases). V was cut by 8 bases and J by 4 bases, with 18 bases left in between. Germline V gene sequence: CDR1 MNHEY, CDR2 SVGAGI. This CDR3 spans 15 amino acids. CDR3: CASGSPGTVGNTIYF. The CDR3 nucleotides are TGTGCCAGCGGTTCCCCCGGGACGGTAGGAAACACCATATATTTT.

The sample holds a few counts of this clone. Written as DNA, the CDR3 is TGTGCCACCAGCAGACGACAGGGTCAGCCCCAGCATTTT. Its translation: CATSRRQGQPQHF. The V call is TRBV15, the J call TRBJ1-5; the match to TRBD1 covers 7 bases. The CDR3 sequence is 13 residues long. The ends lost 2 bases at V and 6 bases at J; junction bases unmatched: 1. Looked up from germline, CDR1 is LNHNV and CDR2 is YYDKDF (reference sequence).

For the CDR3, the DNA is TGTGCCAGCAGCCAAGAATGGGGTCGGAACACTGAAGCTTTCTTT. Translated: CASSQEWGRNTEAFF. The chain links TRBV14 to TRBJ1-1; no reliable D call. The CDR3 consists of 15 residues. V gave up 0 bases and J gave up 1 base, with 9 bases separating them. Germline V CDR1 and CDR2: SGHDN, FVKESK.

This rearrangement joins TRBV29-1 to TRBJ1-2; D gene unclear. Germline CDR1 SQVTM, CDR2 ANQGSEA. Trimming took off 2 bases at V and 4 bases at J, with 11 bases between the two ends. The CDR3 runs 13 residues. The CDR3 DNA is TGCAGCGTTGAACGGCAAATCGGCTATGGCTACACCTTC. Translating it yields CSVERQIGYGYTF.

The chain joins TRBV27 to TRBJ1-5; TRBD1 aligns across 7 bases. The CDR3 totals 15 residues. V lost 4 bases and J lost 6; bases outside the gene matches: 9. The germline CDR1 and CDR2 sequences are MNHEY and SMNVEV (reference sequence). The CDR3 DNA follows: TGTGCCAGCAGTTACATCCAGGGGGTAGGTCAGCCCCAGCATTTT. Its translation: CASSYIQGVGQPQHF.